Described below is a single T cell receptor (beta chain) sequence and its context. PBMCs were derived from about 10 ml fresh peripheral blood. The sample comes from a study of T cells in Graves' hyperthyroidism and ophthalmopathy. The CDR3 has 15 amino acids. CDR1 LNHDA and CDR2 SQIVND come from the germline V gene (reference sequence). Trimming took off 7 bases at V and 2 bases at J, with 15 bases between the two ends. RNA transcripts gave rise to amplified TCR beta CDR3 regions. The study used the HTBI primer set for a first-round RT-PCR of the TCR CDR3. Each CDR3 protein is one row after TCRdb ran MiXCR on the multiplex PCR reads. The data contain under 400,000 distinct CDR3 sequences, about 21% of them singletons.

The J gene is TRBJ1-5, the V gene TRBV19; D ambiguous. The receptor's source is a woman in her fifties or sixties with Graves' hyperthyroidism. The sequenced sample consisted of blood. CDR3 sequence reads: CASTFLTTGNQPQHF. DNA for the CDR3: TGTGCCAGTACTTTTTTGACCACAGGCAATCAGCCCCAGCATTTT.